This T cell receptor (beta chain) was recovered during a study of T-cell memory formation after mild COVID-19. In TCRdb, the 5' RACE reads were re-called with MiXCR into one record per CDR3 protein. The repertoire consists of 250,000 to 300,000 distinct CDR3 sequences, with less than 20% occurring once and the leading ten covering roughly a fifth. Trimming shortened V by 2 bases and J by 2 bases, and 10 bases separated the two germline ends. Germline assignment: CDR1 LNHNV and CDR2 YYDKDF (reference sequence). This CDR3 has 14 amino acids. This clonotype occurred a few times. The TCR comes from a man aged 18 to 35 who had mild COVID-19 (a few samples of this study predate the infection). Cell type and time point are not known. The rearrangement links TRBV15 to TRBJ2-7; D remains ambiguous. Sequences were obtained from PBMCs or a T cell subset sorted from them (not recorded which). This chain's CDR3 is CATSRQVAAYEQYF. Written as DNA, the CDR3 is TGTGCCACCAGCAGACAGGTTGCCGCCTACGAGCAGTACTTC.